These T cell receptor beta chains were read from a single sample in a study of T-cell reconstitution after alpha-beta-depleted transplantation in children. TCRdb reprocessed the PCR reads with MiXCR, giving one entry per CDR3 protein. The data show 500,000 to 650,000 distinct CDR3 sequences, over 10% seen once. Sequenced material: PBMCs, mostly from graft donor cells, taken 360 days after TCRalphabeta/CD19-depleted stem cell transplant. These receptors were obtained from a male patient between 10 and 17 years old who had a stem cell transplant for acute myeloid leukemia, so the T cells may come from the graft donor. Both conserved end residues are part of each CDR3. The D gene is left open where the match is weak. Clone size is stated in some rows and not others, as once, few, many or a class when expanded.

CDR3nt | CDR3aa | abundance | j_gene | v_gene | d_gene
TGTGCCACCATGAGGGCGTGGAGGAACACTGAAGCTTTCTTT | CATMRAWRNTEAFF | NA | TRBJ1-1 | TRBV15 | NA
TGTGCCAGCAAGAGGACAGATACGCAGTATTTT | CASKRTDTQYF | many | TRBJ2-3 | TRBV5-5 | NA
TGCGCCAGCAGCTTCCGGGACAGTTTAGCCAAAAACATTCAGTACTTC | CASSFRDSLAKNIQYF | NA | TRBJ2-4 | TRBV5-1 | TRBD1
TGCGCCAGCAGCCCGAGCGGGGACAGGGGTGTCTACGAGCAGTACTTC | CASSPSGDRGVYEQYF | few | TRBJ2-7 | TRBV4-1 | TRBD1
TGTGCCACCAGAGACGAGGGGAGGAGTGAGACCCAGTACTTC | CATRDEGRSETQYF | many | TRBJ2-5 | TRBV24-1 | NA
TGTGCCAGCGACGTCGGGGGCTTCACCGGGGAGCTGTTTTTT | CASDVGGFTGELFF | many | TRBJ2-2 | TRBV6-2/TRBV6-3 | NA
TGTGCCAGCAGCCAAGCGAGACAGGGGGTGTTGATTTCACCCCTCCACTTT | CASSQARQGVLISPLHF | few | TRBJ1-6 | TRBV14 | TRBD1
TGCAGCATCACTAGAGAGGTCACCGGGGAGCTGTTTTTT | CSITREVTGELFF | NA | TRBJ2-2 | TRBV29-1 | NA
TGCGCCAGCAGCATATCGGACAGGGCTTTCCACAATGAGCAGTTCTTC | CASSISDRAFHNEQFF | many | TRBJ2-1 | TRBV5-1 | TRBD1
TGTGCCAGCAGGGAGGGGGGGAACACTGAAGCTTTCTTT | CASREGGNTEAFF | NA | TRBJ1-1 | TRBV5-6 | NA
TGTGCCATCATGAGGGAGTCCTACGAGCAGTACTTC | CAIMRESYEQYF | few | TRBJ2-7 | TRBV10-3 | NA
TGTGCCAGCAGGCTCCTTACCCTAGTCAGTGAGCAGTTCTTC | CASRLLTLVSEQFF | once | TRBJ2-1 | TRBV28 | NA
TGTGCCAGCAGCCGAACAGTAACCTACGAGCAGTACTTC | CASSRTVTYEQYF | many | TRBJ2-7 | TRBV27 | NA
TGTGCCAGCTCACTCCGAGGGTTTACCAGGGGAGGATTCGGCTACGAGCAGTACTTC | CASSLRGFTRGGFGYEQYF | many | TRBJ2-7 | TRBV18 | NA
TGTGCCAGCAGCCCCGGGACTAGCGGTCTCTACGAGCAGTACTTC | CASSPGTSGLYEQYF | many | TRBJ2-7 | TRBV7-8 | TRBD2
TGTGCCAGCAGTACATTGGGACAGTCGCGGTCCTACGAGCAGTACTTC | CASSTLGQSRSYEQYF | NA | TRBJ2-7 | TRBV28 | TRBD1
TGTGCCACCAGTGATTTCGCGCGGCAGAGCTCCTACAATGAGCAGTTCTTC | CATSDFARQSSYNEQFF | NA | TRBJ2-1 | TRBV24-1 | NA
TGTGCTAGTGGTTTGGCCCTAGCGGGAGCTGGAGAGACCCAGTACTTC | CASGLALAGAGETQYF | few | TRBJ2-5 | TRBV12-5 | TRBD2
TGTGCCAGCAGCACAGGGTTCTCTAGCACAGATACGCAGTATTTT | CASSTGFSSTDTQYF | many | TRBJ2-3 | TRBV7-2 | NA
TGTGCCAGCAGTTTCGGTCTTCAGCCCCAGCATTTT | CASSFGLQPQHF | many | TRBJ1-5 | TRBV28 | NA
TGTGCCAGCAGAGACCGGGACAGCTACAATGAGCAGTTCTTC | CASRDRDSYNEQFF | NA | TRBJ2-1 | TRBV28 | TRBD1
TGTGCCAGCAGCCCCGGGACAGGGGGCGGTGACAATGAGCAGTTCTTC | CASSPGTGGGDNEQFF | many | TRBJ2-1 | TRBV12-3/TRBV12-4 | TRBD1
TGTGCCAGCAGTTCCCAGGGTTTTGGGGCCAACGTCCTGACTTTC | CASSSQGFGANVLTF | NA | TRBJ2-6 | TRBV27 | NA
TGTGCCAGCAGCCAAGGGGGCTCCCTCTACAATGAGCAGTTCTTC | CASSQGGSLYNEQFF | NA | TRBJ2-1 | TRBV3-1 | NA
TGTGCCAGCAGCTTAGACGGGGATGAGCAGTTCTTC | CASSLDGDEQFF | many | TRBJ2-1 | TRBV11-2 | NA
TGTGCCAGCAGCGAAGCGGGACCAGAGACCCAGTACTTC | CASSEAGPETQYF | few | TRBJ2-5 | TRBV28 | TRBD2
TGTGCCAGCAGGGAGGGGAGGTGGGAGCAGTACTTC | CASREGRWEQYF | NA | TRBJ2-7 | TRBV6-6 | NA
TGTGCGGGCGCGGCGGGAGGCCGTACCTACAATGAGCAGTTCTTC | CAGAAGGRTYNEQFF | NA | TRBJ2-1 | TRBV30 | TRBD2
TGTGCCACCAGTGACGCTAGTAGAGGCACAGATACGCAGTATTTT | CATSDASRGTDTQYF | many | TRBJ2-3 | TRBV24-1 | NA
TGCAGCGTGGCCGGGACAGGGCTCTACGAGCAGTACTTC | CSVAGTGLYEQYF | many | TRBJ2-7 | TRBV29-1 | TRBD1
TGCAGCGTTGACGGCTTACGGAACAATGAGCAGTTCTTC | CSVDGLRNNEQFF | many | TRBJ2-1 | TRBV29-1 | NA
TGCAGTGCTAGGGAGAGCGGCCCCTACGAGCAGTACTTC | CSARESGPYEQYF | few | TRBJ2-7 | TRBV20-1 | NA
TGTGCCAGCAGCTCCACTGGCTGGAGCGGGGGCTACTACGAGCAGTACTTC | CASSSTGWSGGYYEQYF | few | TRBJ2-7 | TRBV12-3/TRBV12-4 | TRBD2
TGCGCCAGCAGCTTGGAGATAGCGGGAGCATATGAGCAGTACTTC | CASSLEIAGAYEQYF | few | TRBJ2-7 | TRBV5-1 | TRBD2
TGCGCCAGCAGCTTGGAGGCAGTCTATGGCTACACCTTC | CASSLEAVYGYTF | many | TRBJ1-2 | TRBV5-1 | NA
TGTGCTAGTGGTTTAGGAGGGGGCTACACCGGGGAGCTGTTTTTT | CASGLGGGYTGELFF | few | TRBJ2-2 | TRBV12-5 | NA
TGTGCCAGCAGTTTAATGGGGGGGCTAGGAGAGCTGTTTTTT | CASSLMGGLGELFF | few | TRBJ2-2 | TRBV12-3/TRBV12-4 | NA
TGTGCCAGCAGCTTAGTAGCGGAAACCGGGGAGCTGTTTTTT | CASSLVAETGELFF | few | TRBJ2-2 | TRBV7-8 | NA
TGTGCCAGCAGCACTGGACCTTCCATCAAAAACATTCAGTACTTC | CASSTGPSIKNIQYF | many | TRBJ2-4 | TRBV6-2/TRBV6-3 | NA
TGTGCCAGCAGCAAGGTGGGGTCGAAGGAGGTCACAGATACGCAGTATTTT | CASSKVGSKEVTDTQYF | NA | TRBJ2-3 | TRBV28 | NA
TGTGCCAGCAGTCCCACCGCTAGGTCTGAAGCTTTCTTT | CASSPTARSEAFF | few | TRBJ1-1 | TRBV28 | NA
TGTGCCAGCAGCCCTCGGATGGGACTAGCGGGATGGATGCCCTACAATGAGCAGTTCTTC | CASSPRMGLAGWMPYNEQFF | NA | TRBJ2-1 | TRBV6-2/TRBV6-3 | TRBD2
TGTGCCAGCAGTTACCGCCCGAAGCGGGAGGGCCTCTGGGAGCAGTTCTTC | CASSYRPKREGLWEQFF | NA | TRBJ2-1 | TRBV6-2/TRBV6-3 | TRBD2
TGCGCCAGCAGCCAAGAGGGTCGGGCAAATGAGCAGTTCTTC | CASSQEGRANEQFF | NA | TRBJ2-1 | TRBV4-3 | NA
TGTGCCAGCAGTTTCGAGTTGGTGGAGACCCAGTACTTC | CASSFELVETQYF | few | TRBJ2-5 | TRBV12-3/TRBV12-4 | NA
TGTGCCAGCAGTTCCCGCCCCAGGGTCTATGGCTACACCTTC | CASSSRPRVYGYTF | few | TRBJ1-2 | TRBV28 | NA
TGTGCCAGCAGTAGGGGGTGGAACACTGAAGCTTTCTTT | CASSRGWNTEAFF | NA | TRBJ1-1 | TRBV25-1 | NA
TGTGCCAGTAGTATAGTAGGACCTAGCAATCAGCCCCAGCATTTT | CASSIVGPSNQPQHF | NA | TRBJ1-5 | TRBV19 | NA
TGTGCCAGCAGCCGGGGACTACATAACACCGGGGAGCTGTTTTTT | CASSRGLHNTGELFF | NA | TRBJ2-2 | TRBV7-9 | TRBD2
TGCGCCAGCAGCTTGGAGGGCGGGAGGTCAGATACGCAGTATTTT | CASSLEGGRSDTQYF | NA | TRBJ2-3 | TRBV5-1 | TRBD2
TGTGCCAGCAGCCCAACAGGGGCTCCAAACCGACTCGAGCAGTACTTC | CASSPTGAPNRLEQYF | few | TRBJ2-7 | TRBV14 | TRBD1
TGCGCCAGCAGCTTAAACGGACTAGCGTACGAGCAGTACTTC | CASSLNGLAYEQYF | few | TRBJ2-7 | TRBV5-1 | TRBD2
TGCAGCGTGACAGACAGGGGCCGGTCCGAGGAGACCCAGTACTTC | CSVTDRGRSEETQYF | few | TRBJ2-5 | TRBV29-1 | TRBD1
TGTGCCAGCAGGCAAACTAGCGGCCCCTCCTACAATGAGCAGTTCTTC | CASRQTSGPSYNEQFF | few | TRBJ2-1 | TRBV11-2 | TRBD2